A selection of T cell receptor beta chains follows, all from one sample in a study of blood T cell repertoires in COVID-19. Here immunoSEQ multiplex PCR was the method, and the copy in TCRdb shows in-frame clones only, minus some. The sample lists hundreds of thousands of clones; more than 75% were seen once. The sequencing sample was made of peripheral blood. These receptors came from a middle-aged woman who had recovered from COVID-19. The CDR3 runs from the conserved cysteine through the conserved F or W. Each record gives: D gene, clone size, J gene, V gene, CDR3 protein, CDR3 DNA. A D gene is named only where the DNA matches it firmly. Clone sizes are given selectively: once, few, many, or a class where the clone is expanded.

d_call: NA
clone_size: NA
j_call: TRBJ2-7
v_call: TRBV27
cdr3_aa: CASSPIGGVPGHEQYF
cdr3_nt: TGTGCCAGCAGTCCAATCGGCGGGGTCCCCGGCCACGAGCAGTACTTC

d_call: NA
clone_size: NA
j_call: TRBJ1-1
v_call: TRBV29-1
cdr3_aa: CSVSTGPMNTEAFF
cdr3_nt: TGCAGCGTTTCGACAGGACCCATGAACACTGAAGCTTTCTTT

d_call: TRBD1
clone_size: few
j_call: TRBJ1-6
v_call: TRBV5-4
cdr3_aa: CASSPDREASYNSPLHF
cdr3_nt: TGTGCCAGCAGCCCCGACAGGGAAGCGTCCTATAATTCACCCCTCCACTTT

d_call: TRBD1
clone_size: NA
j_call: TRBJ1-5
v_call: TRBV7-2
cdr3_aa: CASSLAGGGQPQHF
cdr3_nt: TGTGCCAGCAGCTTAGCAGGGGGCGGTCAGCCCCAGCATTTT

d_call: TRBD1
clone_size: NA
j_call: TRBJ2-5
v_call: TRBV6-5
cdr3_aa: CASGTTGQETQYF
cdr3_nt: TGTGCCAGCGGTACGACAGGGCAAGAGACCCAGTACTTC

d_call: NA
clone_size: NA
j_call: TRBJ1-1
v_call: TRBV14
cdr3_aa: CASSLQGRPEAFF
cdr3_nt: TGTGCCAGCAGCCTACAGGGTCGGCCTGAAGCTTTCTTT

d_call: NA
clone_size: NA
j_call: TRBJ2-3
v_call: TRBV7-2
cdr3_aa: CASSLAPGGGTDTQYF
cdr3_nt: TGTGCCAGCAGCTTGGCTCCGGGGGGCGGCACAGATACGCAGTATTTT

d_call: TRBD2
clone_size: NA
j_call: TRBJ2-3
v_call: TRBV30
cdr3_aa: CAWSVWLAGRTDTQYF
cdr3_nt: TGTGCCTGGAGTGTATGGCTAGCGGGGCGCACAGATACGCAGTATTTT

d_call: TRBD1
clone_size: NA
j_call: TRBJ1-4
v_call: TRBV7-9
cdr3_aa: CASSQQGAREKLFF
cdr3_nt: TGTGCCAGCAGCCAGCAGGGGGCCCGGGAAAAACTGTTTTTT

d_call: TRBD1
clone_size: NA
j_call: TRBJ2-2
v_call: TRBV27
cdr3_aa: CASSRNRGNTGELFF
cdr3_nt: TGTGCCAGCAGTCGGAACAGGGGGAACACCGGGGAGCTGTTTTTT

d_call: TRBD1
clone_size: NA
j_call: TRBJ1-5
v_call: TRBV27
cdr3_aa: CASSATGVSNQPQHF
cdr3_nt: TGTGCCAGCAGTGCGACAGGGGTTAGCAATCAGCCCCAGCATTTT

d_call: NA
clone_size: NA
j_call: TRBJ1-6
v_call: TRBV9
cdr3_aa: CASSRRGGYSPLHF
cdr3_nt: TGTGCCAGCAGCCGACGGGGGGGGTATTCACCCCTCCACTTT

d_call: TRBD2
clone_size: NA
j_call: TRBJ2-5
v_call: TRBV4-3
cdr3_aa: CASSQDWWEGGRYQETQYF
cdr3_nt: TGCGCCAGCAGCCAAGATTGGTGGGAGGGCGGCCGCTACCAAGAGACCCAGTACTTC

d_call: TRBD1
clone_size: NA
j_call: TRBJ1-2
v_call: TRBV28
cdr3_aa: CATTGGWGYGYTF
cdr3_nt: TGTGCCACAACAGGGGGCTGGGGCTATGGCTACACCTTC

d_call: TRBD1
clone_size: few
j_call: TRBJ1-2
v_call: TRBV27
cdr3_aa: CASSDRDGYTF
cdr3_nt: TGTGCCAGCAGTGACAGGGATGGCTACACCTTC

d_call: NA
clone_size: NA
j_call: TRBJ1-5
v_call: TRBV7-9
cdr3_aa: CASSLTGLSGNQPQHF
cdr3_nt: TGTGCCAGCAGCTTAACGGGTTTGTCGGGCAATCAGCCCCAGCATTTT

d_call: TRBD1
clone_size: NA
j_call: TRBJ2-6
v_call: TRBV10-3
cdr3_aa: CAISAGTGETLTPSGANVLTF
cdr3_nt: TGTGCCATCAGCGCCGGGACAGGGGAGACCCTAACCCCCTCTGGGGCCAACGTCCTGACTTTC

d_call: TRBD1
clone_size: NA
j_call: TRBJ2-2
v_call: TRBV6-5
cdr3_aa: CASSQGQMNTGELFF
cdr3_nt: TGTGCCAGCTCCCAGGGACAGATGAACACCGGGGAGCTGTTTTTT

d_call: NA
clone_size: few
j_call: TRBJ1-6
v_call: TRBV3-1/TRBV3-2
cdr3_aa: CASHPRGRDNSPLHF
cdr3_nt: TGTGCCAGCCACCCCCGGGGTAGGGATAATTCACCCCTCCACTTT

d_call: NA
clone_size: NA
j_call: TRBJ1-3
v_call: TRBV21-1
cdr3_aa: CASIPPGAGNTIYF
cdr3_nt: TGTGCCAGCATCCCCCCGGGGGCTGGAAACACCATATATTTT

d_call: NA
clone_size: NA
j_call: TRBJ2-2
v_call: TRBV29-1
cdr3_aa: CSVRPNTGELFF
cdr3_nt: TGCAGCGTTCGTCCGAACACCGGGGAGCTGTTTTTT

d_call: NA
clone_size: few
j_call: TRBJ1-2
v_call: TRBV6-2/TRBV6-3
cdr3_aa: CASTPTRVYGYTF
cdr3_nt: TGTGCCAGCACCCCAACGCGGGTGTATGGCTACACCTTC

d_call: TRBD1
clone_size: medium-sized
j_call: TRBJ1-2
v_call: TRBV5-4
cdr3_aa: CASSPPGDRGPGGYTF
cdr3_nt: TGTGCCAGCAGCCCCCCCGGGGACAGGGGCCCGGGGGGCTACACCTTC

d_call: TRBD1
clone_size: NA
j_call: TRBJ1-3
v_call: TRBV19
cdr3_aa: CASSGTASSGNTIYF
cdr3_nt: TGTGCCAGTAGCGGGACAGCGAGCTCTGGAAACACCATATATTTT

d_call: TRBD2
clone_size: NA
j_call: TRBJ2-2
v_call: TRBV6-2/TRBV6-3
cdr3_aa: CASSRTSGTGELFF
cdr3_nt: TGTGCCAGCAGCCGGACTAGCGGGACCGGGGAGCTGTTTTTT

d_call: TRBD1
clone_size: once
j_call: TRBJ1-6
v_call: TRBV5-8
cdr3_aa: CASTHRTGGNSPLHF
cdr3_nt: TGTGCCAGCACCCACCGGACAGGGGGCAATTCACCCCTCCACTTT

d_call: NA
clone_size: NA
j_call: TRBJ1-4
v_call: TRBV5-1
cdr3_aa: CASSRGGPNEKLFF
cdr3_nt: TGCGCCAGCAGCCGGGGGGGTCCCAATGAAAAACTGTTTTTT

d_call: NA
clone_size: NA
j_call: TRBJ1-2
v_call: TRBV10-2
cdr3_aa: CASSERRGSGYTF
cdr3_nt: TGCGCCAGCAGTGAGAGGAGAGGGTCCGGCTACACCTTC

d_call: NA
clone_size: NA
j_call: TRBJ1-2
v_call: TRBV19
cdr3_aa: CASSTQGVANYGYTF
cdr3_nt: TGTGCCAGTAGTACACAGGGTGTGGCTAACTATGGCTACACCTTC

d_call: NA
clone_size: NA
j_call: TRBJ2-5
v_call: TRBV5-1
cdr3_aa: CASSFGGPANQETQYF
cdr3_nt: TGCGCCAGCAGCTTCGGCGGGCCGGCCAATCAAGAGACCCAGTACTTC

d_call: NA
clone_size: NA
j_call: TRBJ2-4
v_call: TRBV6-2/TRBV6-3
cdr3_aa: CASSYSTGAGAKNIQYF
cdr3_nt: TGTGCCAGCAGTTACTCCACAGGGGCGGGGGCCAAAAACATTCAGTACTTC

d_call: NA
clone_size: NA
j_call: TRBJ1-2
v_call: TRBV14
cdr3_aa: CASSPLVGSGYTF
cdr3_nt: TGTGCCAGCAGCCCCCTTGTGGGCTCTGGCTACACCTTC

d_call: TRBD2
clone_size: NA
j_call: TRBJ2-7
v_call: TRBV2
cdr3_aa: CASSLLAGGEYEQYF
cdr3_nt: TGTGCCAGCAGTTTACTAGCGGGTGGCGAGTACGAGCAGTACTTC

d_call: TRBD1
clone_size: NA
j_call: TRBJ2-2
v_call: TRBV5-1
cdr3_aa: CASSAGPWDRNTGELFF
cdr3_nt: TGCGCCAGCAGCGCAGGTCCCTGGGACAGGAACACCGGGGAGCTGTTTTTT

d_call: NA
clone_size: NA
j_call: TRBJ1-5
v_call: TRBV24-1
cdr3_aa: CATSPRDKGVQPQHF
cdr3_nt: TGTGCCACCAGTCCCCGGGACAAGGGGGTTCAGCCCCAGCATTTT

d_call: TRBD1
clone_size: NA
j_call: TRBJ2-7
v_call: TRBV12-3/TRBV12-4
cdr3_aa: CASSFRQGYEQYF
cdr3_nt: TGTGCCAGCAGTTTTCGACAGGGGTACGAGCAGTACTTC

d_call: TRBD1
clone_size: NA
j_call: TRBJ2-2
v_call: TRBV24-1
cdr3_aa: CATSGTPGTGAGTGELFF
cdr3_nt: TGTGCCACCAGTGGCACTCCCGGGACAGGGGCGGGCACCGGGGAGCTGTTTTTT

d_call: NA
clone_size: NA
j_call: TRBJ2-2
v_call: TRBV7-8
cdr3_aa: CASSLAGGTNTGELFF
cdr3_nt: TGTGCCAGCAGCTTAGCGGGAGGCACGAACACCGGGGAGCTGTTTTTT

d_call: TRBD2
clone_size: NA
j_call: TRBJ2-3
v_call: TRBV6-2/TRBV6-3
cdr3_aa: CASSTDTLAGGLYF
cdr3_nt: TGTGCCAGCAGTACGGACACACTAGCGGGAGGGCTATATTTT

d_call: NA
clone_size: NA
j_call: TRBJ1-2
v_call: TRBV18
cdr3_aa: CASSGGAGSIFGGYTF
cdr3_nt: TGTGCCAGCTCAGGTGGGGCAGGATCGATTTTTGGCGGCTACACCTTC

d_call: NA
clone_size: few
j_call: TRBJ1-6
v_call: TRBV7-8
cdr3_aa: CASSPRRGGNSPLHF
cdr3_nt: TGTGCCAGCAGCCCGCGGCGGGGAGGTAATTCACCCCTCCACTTT

d_call: NA
clone_size: few
j_call: TRBJ2-6
v_call: TRBV11-2
cdr3_aa: CASSSGTGANVLTF
cdr3_nt: TGTGCCAGCAGCTCAGGTACTGGGGCCAACGTCCTGACTTTC

d_call: NA
clone_size: NA
j_call: TRBJ1-4
v_call: TRBV7-8
cdr3_aa: CASSTGPARKKLFF
cdr3_nt: TGTGCCAGCAGCACAGGGCCGGCTCGCAAAAAACTGTTTTTT